These 11 T cell receptor beta chains originate from one sample sequenced in a study of T-cell memory formation after mild COVID-19. TCRdb used MiXCR to reprocess the 5' RACE reads, holding one entry per CDR3 protein. The sample includes roughly 320,000 distinct CDR3 sequences, approximately 27% of them seen just once. The sequenced material came from PBMCs or a T cell subset sorted from them (not recorded which). These receptors all stem from an adult woman who had mild COVID-19 (a few samples of this study predate the infection). Cell type and time point are not known.

In DNA, the CDR3 is TGTGCCAGTAGTATCACCGTCAACACAGATACGCAGTATTTT. It yields the protein CASSITVNTDTQYF. This rearrangement joins TRBV19 to TRBJ2-3, with D hard to call. The CDR3 loop spans 14 amino acids. Germline assignment: CDR1 LNHDA and CDR2 SQIVND (reference sequence). The V end lost 3 bases, the J end lost 2 bases, and 9 bases lay between the germline ends.

The chain couples TRBV7-6 to TRBJ1-2; no reliable D call. CDR1 is SGHVS and CDR2 is FNYEAQ in the germline V gene. CDR3 length: 13 residues. V lost 0 bases and J 6 bases, leaving 8 bases between the germline ends. CDR3 amino acids: CASSLAGDHGYTF. The CDR3 bases are TGTGCCAGCAGCTTAGCGGGAGATCATGGCTACACCTTC.

This clonotype was counted only a few times. The rearrangement joins TRBV6-2 or TRBV6-3 to TRBJ1-1; D is ambiguous. The CDR3 is made up of 14 amino acids. V shed 6 bases and J shed 1 base, with 12 bases lying between them. Germline CDR1 is MNHEY and CDR2 is SVGEGT. DNA for the CDR3: TGTGCCAGCAGGCCAATTCGGGGGAACACTGAAGCTTTCTTT. Protein: CASRPIRGNTEAFF.

This clonotype occurred a few times. The rearrangement uses TRBV18 and TRBJ1-4; 7 nucleotides line up with TRBD1. This CDR3 spans 17 amino acids. After removal of 0 bases from V and 4 bases from J, the junction contained 8 bases not matched to a gene. The germline CDR1 and CDR2 sequences are KGHSH and LQKENI. This chain's CDR3 is CASSPPIGTEHNEKLFF. The CDR3 DNA reads TGTGCCAGCTCACCACCCATTGGGACAGAACATAATGAAAAACTGTTTTTT.

The J gene is TRBJ2-4, the V gene TRBV6-5; D tentatively reads TRBD1 or TRBD2 (6 bases each). V gave up 5 bases and J gave up 5 bases, with 16 bases separating them. The germline CDR1 and CDR2 sequences are MNHEY and SVGAGI. The CDR3 length is 15 residues. In DNA form, the CDR3 reads TGTGCCAGCAGTATGGAGGAGGGGGATGAAAACATTCAGTACTTC. This encodes CASSMEEGDENIQYF.

V gene TRBV6-4 combines with J gene TRBJ2-3, with 14 bases that match TRBD2. Germline loops: CDR1 MRHNA, CDR2 SNTAGT. V lost 3 bases and J lost 4; bases outside the gene matches: 0. This CDR3 comprises 15 residues. The CDR3 spells CASSETSGRADTQYF. The DNA for the CDR3 is TGTGCCAGCAGTGAGACTAGCGGGAGGGCAGATACGCAGTATTTT.

J is TRBJ2-4 and V is TRBV5-1, with 7 nucleotides matching TRBD1. CDR1 SGHRS and CDR2 YFSETQ come from the germline V gene. The trim removed 3 bases at V and 6 bases at J, leaving 9 bases unmatched. This CDR3 has 15 amino acids. The CDR3: CASSYITGARNIQYF. CDR3 coding DNA: TGCGCCAGCAGCTACATAACAGGGGCGCGAAACATTCAGTACTTC.

The V and J genes are TRBV12-3 or TRBV12-4 and TRBJ2-5, with 14 nucleotides matching TRBD2. The CDR3 totals 15 residues. Trimming took 6 bases from V and 5 from J; bases not matched to a gene: 5. CDR3 region: CASSTGLAGVETQYF. The CDR3 DNA is TGTGCCAGCAGCACGGGACTAGCGGGAGTGGAGACCCAGTACTTC.

There are a few counts of this clonotype. V gene TRBV5-1 combines with J gene TRBJ1-2, with 8 nucleotides matching TRBD1. CDR1 is SGHRS and CDR2 is YFSETQ in the germline V gene. J was trimmed by 7 bases and V by 4 bases; bases with no gene match: 6. The CDR3 is made up of 13 amino acids. In DNA, the CDR3 is TGCGCCAGCAGCATGGACAGGGTTGGTGGCTACACCTTC. Amino acids: CASSMDRVGGYTF.

This chain connects TRBV9 to TRBJ2-7, with a possible D match to TRBD1 (6 bases). The CDR3 sequence is 15 residues long. Trimming stripped 0 bases from V and 5 bases from J, with 15 bases between. Germline CDR1 and CDR2: SGDLS and YYNGEE. CDR3 loop: CASSVGMGQIHEQYF. DNA of the CDR3: TGTGCCAGCAGCGTAGGAATGGGACAAATCCACGAGCAGTACTTC.

Many counts were recorded for this clonotype. The chain links TRBV12-3 or TRBV12-4 to TRBJ2-7, with D hard to call. CDR3 length equals 13 residues. V shed 4 bases and J shed 7 bases, with 14 bases lying between them. The CDR3 DNA sequence: TGTGCCAGCAGTTCGTCCGGCGGCCGGGAGCAGTACTTC. It yields the protein CASSSSGGREQYF.